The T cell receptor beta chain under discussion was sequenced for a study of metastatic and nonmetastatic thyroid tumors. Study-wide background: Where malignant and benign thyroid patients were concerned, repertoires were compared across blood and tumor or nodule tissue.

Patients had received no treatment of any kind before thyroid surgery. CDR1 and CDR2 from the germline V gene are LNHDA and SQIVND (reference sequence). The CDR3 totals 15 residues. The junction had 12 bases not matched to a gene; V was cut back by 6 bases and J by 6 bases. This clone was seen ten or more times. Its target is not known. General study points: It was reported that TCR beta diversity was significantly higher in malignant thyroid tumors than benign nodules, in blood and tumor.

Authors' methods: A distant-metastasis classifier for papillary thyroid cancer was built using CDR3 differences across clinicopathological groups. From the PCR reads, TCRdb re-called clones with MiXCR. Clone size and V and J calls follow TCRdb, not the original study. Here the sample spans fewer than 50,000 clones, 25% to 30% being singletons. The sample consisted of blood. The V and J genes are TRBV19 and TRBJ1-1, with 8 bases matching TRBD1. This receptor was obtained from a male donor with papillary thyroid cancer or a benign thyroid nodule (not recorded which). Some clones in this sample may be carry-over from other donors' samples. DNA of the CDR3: TGTGCCAGTAGAAGCCCGGACAGGGCAGCCCCTGAAGCTTTCTTT. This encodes CASRSPDRAAPEAFF.